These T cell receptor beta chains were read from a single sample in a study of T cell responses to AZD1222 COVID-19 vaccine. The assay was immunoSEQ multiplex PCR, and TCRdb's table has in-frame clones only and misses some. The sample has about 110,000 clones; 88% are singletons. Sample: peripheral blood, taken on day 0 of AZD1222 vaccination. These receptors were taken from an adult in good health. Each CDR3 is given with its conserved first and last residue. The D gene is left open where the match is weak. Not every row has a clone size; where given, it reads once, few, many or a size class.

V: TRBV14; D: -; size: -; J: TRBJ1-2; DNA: TGTGCCAGCAGCCGAGATCTAGTATTTACGGGCTACACCTTC; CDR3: CASSRDLVFTGYTF
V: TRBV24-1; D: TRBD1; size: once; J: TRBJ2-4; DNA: TGTGCCACCAGTGGGTCAGGGGGCGTAGAAAACATTCAGTACTTC; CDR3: CATSGSGGVENIQYF
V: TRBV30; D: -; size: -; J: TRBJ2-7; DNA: TGTGCCTGGAGCCCGGGCCGGAACGCCGAGCAGTACTTC; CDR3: CAWSPGRNAEQYF
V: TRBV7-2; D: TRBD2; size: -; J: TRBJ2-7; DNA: TGTGCCAGCAGCCTTCTTCCCGGACTAGCCTACGAGCAGTACTTC; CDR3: CASSLLPGLAYEQYF
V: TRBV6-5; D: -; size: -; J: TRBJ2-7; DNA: TGTGCCAGCAGTTACATGTGGGGGGCTTACGAGCAGTACTTC; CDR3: CASSYMWGAYEQYF
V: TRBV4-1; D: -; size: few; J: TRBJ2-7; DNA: TGCGCCAGCAGCCAAATGGGCCCTTTTGTCGAGCAGTACTTC; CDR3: CASSQMGPFVEQYF
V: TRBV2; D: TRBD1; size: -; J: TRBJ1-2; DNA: TGTGCCAGCAGTCCGGACAGGGCCTATGGCTACACCTTC; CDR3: CASSPDRAYGYTF
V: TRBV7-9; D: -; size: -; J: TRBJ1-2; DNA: TGTGCCAGCAGCTTAGTTGGGGGCGCGGGTGGCTACACCTTC; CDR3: CASSLVGGAGGYTF
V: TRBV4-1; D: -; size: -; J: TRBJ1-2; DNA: TGCGCCAGCAGCCAGGCCGCTGGGGGTATAAACTATGGCTACACCTTC; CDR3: CASSQAAGGINYGYTF
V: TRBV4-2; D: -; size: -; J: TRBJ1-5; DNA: TGTGCCAGCAGCCAAGACCCAGGGTCGGTTCAGCCCCAGCATTTT; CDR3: CASSQDPGSVQPQHF
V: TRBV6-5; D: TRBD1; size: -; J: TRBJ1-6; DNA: TGTGCCAGCAGTCCCCAGGGGGGTCATAATTCACCCCTCCACTTT; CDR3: CASSPQGGHNSPLHF
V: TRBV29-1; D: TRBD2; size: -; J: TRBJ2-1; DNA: TGCAGCGCAAGTGCAGGACTAGCGGGAAGTGGGGAGCAGTTCTTC; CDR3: CSASAGLAGSGEQFF
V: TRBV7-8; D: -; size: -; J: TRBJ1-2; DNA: TGTGCCAGCAGCTTCTACACCGGGACCGCCGCTGGCTACACCTTC; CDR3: CASSFYTGTAAGYTF
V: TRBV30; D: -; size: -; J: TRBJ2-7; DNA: TGTGCCTGGAACCTTGGAGGGGGCGCAGGAGAGCAGTACTTC; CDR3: CAWNLGGGAGEQYF
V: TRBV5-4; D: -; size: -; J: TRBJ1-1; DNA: TGTGCCAGCAGCTTGCCGGGGGGCGTCGGCACTGAAGCTTTCTTT; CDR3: CASSLPGGVGTEAFF
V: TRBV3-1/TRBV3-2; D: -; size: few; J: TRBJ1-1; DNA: TGTGCCAGCAGCCATAGGGGGAACACTGAAGCTTTCTTT; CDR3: CASSHRGNTEAFF
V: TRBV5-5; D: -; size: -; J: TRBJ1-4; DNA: TGTGCCAGCAGCATGGACATCACAACTAATGAAAAACTGTTTTTT; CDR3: CASSMDITTNEKLFF
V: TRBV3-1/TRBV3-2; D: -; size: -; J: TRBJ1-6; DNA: TGTGCCAGCAGCCAAATAGCGCGATCACCCCTCCACTTT; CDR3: CASSQIARSPLHF